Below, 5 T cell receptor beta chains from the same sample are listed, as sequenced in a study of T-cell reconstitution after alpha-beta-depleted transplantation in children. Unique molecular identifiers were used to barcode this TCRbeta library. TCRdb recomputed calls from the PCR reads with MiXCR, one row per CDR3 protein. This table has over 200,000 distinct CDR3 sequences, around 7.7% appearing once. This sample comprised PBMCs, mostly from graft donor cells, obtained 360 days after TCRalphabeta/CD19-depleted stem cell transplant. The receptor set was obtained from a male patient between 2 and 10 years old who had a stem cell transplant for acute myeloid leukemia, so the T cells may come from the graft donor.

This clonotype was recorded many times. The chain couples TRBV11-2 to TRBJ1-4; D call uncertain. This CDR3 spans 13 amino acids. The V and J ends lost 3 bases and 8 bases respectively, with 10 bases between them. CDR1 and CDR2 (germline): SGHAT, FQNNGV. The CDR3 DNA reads TGTGCCAGCAGCTTGAGGACGTTAGAAAAACTGTTTTTT. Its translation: CASSLRTLEKLFF.

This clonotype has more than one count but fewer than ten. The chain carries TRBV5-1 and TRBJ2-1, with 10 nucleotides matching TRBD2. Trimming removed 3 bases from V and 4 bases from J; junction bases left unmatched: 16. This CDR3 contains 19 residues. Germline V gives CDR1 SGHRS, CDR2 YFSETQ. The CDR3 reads CASSYFGVHIAGGYNEQFF. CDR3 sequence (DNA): TGCGCCAGCAGCTACTTCGGGGTTCATATAGCGGGGGGTTACAATGAGCAGTTCTTC.

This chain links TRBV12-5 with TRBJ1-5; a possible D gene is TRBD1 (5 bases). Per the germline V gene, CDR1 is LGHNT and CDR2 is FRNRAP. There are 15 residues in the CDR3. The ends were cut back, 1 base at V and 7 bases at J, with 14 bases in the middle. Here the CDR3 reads CASGLARGTRQPQHF. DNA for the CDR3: TGTGCTAGTGGTTTGGCACGGGGGACGAGGCAGCCCCAGCATTTT.

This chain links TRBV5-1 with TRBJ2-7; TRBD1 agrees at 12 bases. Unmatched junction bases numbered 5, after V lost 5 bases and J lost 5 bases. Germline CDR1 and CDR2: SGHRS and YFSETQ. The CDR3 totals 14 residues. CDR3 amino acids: CASRGQGASDEQYV. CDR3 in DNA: TGCGCCAGCAGGGGACAGGGGGCTTCAGACGAGCAGTACGTC.

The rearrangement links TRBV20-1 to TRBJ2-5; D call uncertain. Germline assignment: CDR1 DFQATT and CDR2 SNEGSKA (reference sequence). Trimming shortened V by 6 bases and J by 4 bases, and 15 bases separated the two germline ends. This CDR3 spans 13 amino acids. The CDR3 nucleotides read TGCAGTGCCCATGCCCGGGTGGGAGAGACCCAGTACTTC. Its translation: CSAHARVGETQYF.